This entry features one T cell receptor beta chain sequence. Its target is unknown. Losses at the gene ends were 6 bases for V and 6 bases for J; bases not matched to a gene: 16. Germline lookup yields CDR1 SQVTM and CDR2 ANQGSEA. The CDR3 runs to 16 residues. This entry is derived from a study of vaccination effects on CD4 cells after COVID-19. At the level of the study: Following the second dose by a median of 72 days, the post-vaccine samples were obtained. After 1.5 million to 2 million PBMC were placed in each well, they were cultured with approximately 10 IU/ml IL-2 and 8 to 10 ug/ml peptides.

Culture proceeded for approximately nine days, and CD4+ T cells were then isolated. Each participant was given two doses of one vaccine (BNT162b2 or mRNA-1273). Vaccine recipients lacked prior SARS-CoV-2 infection and had negative nucleocapsid antibodies. Method: immunoSEQ multiplex PCR; TCRdb's copy keeps in-frame clones and lacks some. The sample contains 45,000 to 55,000 clones, 70% of which appear only once. The sample consisted of CD4+ T cells from PBMCs cultured without peptide, taken after COVID-19 vaccination. The gene calls are TRBV29-1 and TRBJ2-1; 8 positions match TRBD1. The clonotype comes from a human donor who received a COVID-19 vaccine. The CDR3 reads CSVDRAFSPGGNEQFF. The DNA for the CDR3 is TGCAGCGTGGACAGGGCTTTCTCTCCTGGTGGCAATGAGCAGTTCTTC.